The clone carrying this TCR beta chain was counted only a few times. These data belong to a study of blood T cell repertoires in COVID-19. Study-wide context: Whether acute or convalescent, the COVID-19 samples came from the United States, Italy and Spain.

Authors' data handling: Using reference gene primer amplification, nucleated cell counts were estimated. The table came from immunoSEQ multiplex PCR; TCRdb's copy has only in-frame clones and leaves some out. That table supplies the V and J calls and clone size; D and trimming were determined from the DNA. This table holds approximately 50,000 clones, 76% found once. The CDR3 is made up of 16 amino acids. Per the germline V gene, CDR1 is MNHNS and CDR2 is SASEGT. V was pared by 1 base and J by 10 bases, with 20 bases between. V usage is TRBV6-1 and J usage is TRBJ2-1; tentative D call: TRBD2 (6 bases). This receptor was identified in a man in his fifties or sixties with active or convalescent COVID-19. Sequencing input: peripheral blood. The CDR3 reads CASSEGTGTPPWEQFF. CDR3 nucleotide sequence: TGTGCCAGCAGTGAAGGGACCGGGACTCCCCCATGGGAGCAGTTCTTC.